Each of the 14 T cell receptor beta chains below was sequenced from the same sample in a study of CD8+ T cells in alopecia areata. In each case, RNA was isolated and then reverse transcribed into cDNA as the sequencing template. Produced via immunoSEQ multiplex PCR; TCRdb's table is partial and in-frame only. The repertoire holds around 300,000 clones, with about 60% as singletons. Treatment described: oral pan-JAK inhibitor, 5-10 mg twice daily. The input for sequencing was CD4+ T cells sorted from blood, taken around week 54, from a patient treated with tofacitinib. The receptors here all came from a human donor with alopecia areata.

The V and J genes are TRBV19 and TRBJ2-6, with D possibly being TRBD1 (5 bases). CDR1 is LNHDA, CDR2 SQIVND, per germline (reference sequence). There are 15 residues in the CDR3. Trimming took 5 bases from V and 1 from J, leaving 9 bases between them. The CDR3 is CASSPQASGANVLTF. The CDR3 DNA reads as TGTGCCAGTAGTCCACAGGCTTCTGGGGCCAACGTCCTGACTTTC.

This chain joins TRBV11-1 and TRBJ2-1; 7 bases are shared with TRBD2. CDR3 length equals 15 residues. Unmatched junction bases numbered 12, after V lost 5 bases and J lost 8 bases. The germline V gene has CDR1 SGHAT and CDR2 FQDESV (reference sequence). The DNA of the CDR3 is TGTGCCAGCAGCGCCCAACCTAGCGGCGTGGATGAGCAGTTCTTC. The encoded protein is CASSAQPSGVDEQFF.

V is TRBV9 and J is TRBJ1-6; TRBD1 matches at 9 bases. This CDR3 contains 14 residues. Germline V lookup: CDR1 SGDLS, CDR2 YYNGEE. V shed 3 bases and J 8 bases; nucleotides not matched to a gene: 3. CDR3: CASSARQGDSPLHF. Here the CDR3 DNA reads TGTGCCAGCAGCGCCCGACAGGGGGATTCACCCCTCCACTTT.

The J gene is TRBJ2-3, the V gene TRBV5-6; 13 bases agree with TRBD2. J was trimmed by 0 bases and V by 4 bases; bases with no gene match: 8. Looked up from germline, CDR1 is SGHDT and CDR2 is YYEEEE. The length of the CDR3 is 18 residues. CDR3 loop: CASSPFAGLAGSTDTQYF. DNA for the CDR3: TGTGCCAGCAGCCCCTTCGCGGGACTAGCGGGGAGCACAGATACGCAGTATTTT.

The V gene is TRBV7-3, the J gene TRBJ2-1; 7 bases map to TRBD1. The J segment lost 7 bases and the V segment lost 5 bases, leaving 11 bases of the junction unmatched. Germline CDR1 SGHTA, CDR2 FQGTGA. This CDR3 is 15 amino acids long. CDR3 sequence reads: CASSPGMGQPNEQFF. CDR3 DNA sequence: TGTGCCAGCAGCCCGGGAATGGGACAGCCTAATGAGCAGTTCTTC. The whole variable domain, filled in from reference TRBV7-3 and TRBJ2-1, reads GAGVSQTPSNKVTEKGKYVELRCDPISGHTALYWYRQSLGQGPEFLIYFQGTGAADDSGLPNDRFFAVRPEGSVSTLKIQRTERGDSAVYLCASSPGMGQPNEQFFGPGTRLTVL.

The chain employs TRBV28 and TRBJ2-3; D is perhaps TRBD1 (5 bases). Germline assignment: CDR1 MDHEN and CDR2 SYDVKM. V lost 4 bases and J 0 bases, leaving 8 bases between the germline ends. The CDR3 runs to 14 residues. The CDR3 DNA reads as TGTGCCAGCAGTTCCGGACAAAGCACAGATACGCAGTATTTT. Its protein is CASSSGQSTDTQYF.

The chain is built from TRBV11-2 and TRBJ2-3; no definite D call. This CDR3 contains 13 residues. Looked up from germline, CDR1 is SGHAT and CDR2 is FQNNGV. V lost 1 base and J lost 4, with 6 bases in between. CDR3 coding DNA: TGTGCCAGCAGCTTAGGGCTCGCAGATACGCAGTATTTT. It codes for CASSLGLADTQYF. Complete variable domain (other parts from reference TRBV11-2 and TRBJ2-3): EAGVAQSPRYKIIEKRQSVAFWCNPISGHATLYWYQQILGQGPKLLIQFQNNGVVDDSQLPKDRFSAERLKGVDSTLKIQPAKLEDSAVYLCASSLGLADTQYFGPGTRLTVL.

This chain connects TRBV29-1 to TRBJ1-1; D gene uncertain. CDR1 SQVTM and CDR2 ANQGSEA come from the germline V gene. The germline V and J ends were trimmed by 7 bases and 7 bases, with 22 bases remaining between them. CDR3 size: 14 residues. DNA for the CDR3: TGCAGCGCCAGAAGTGGGCATGGACCCTTTGAAGCTTTCTTT. This encodes CSARSGHGPFEAFF.

This sequence joins TRBV7-9 and TRBJ2-6; D uncertain. Trimming cost V 5 bases and J 0 bases, with 11 bases left between them. Germline lookup yields CDR1 SEHNR and CDR2 FQNEAQ (reference sequence). The CDR3 is 16 amino acids. The CDR3 loop reads CASSPQGSSGANVLTF. The CDR3 DNA reads as TGTGCCAGCAGCCCCCAAGGCAGCTCTGGGGCCAACGTCCTGACTTTC.

V usage is TRBV5-1 and J usage is TRBJ1-2; D is undetermined. CDR3 length: 13 residues. Trimming took 4 bases from V and 1 from J, leaving 8 bases between them. Germline CDR1 SGHRS, CDR2 YFSETQ. The CDR3 sequence is CASSGVDNYGYTF. For the CDR3, the DNA is TGCGCCAGCAGCGGTGTGGATAACTATGGCTACACCTTC.

The chain carries TRBV29-1 and TRBJ1-2; D may be TRBD1 (5 bases). V was shortened by 5 bases and J by 7 bases, with 14 bases between the two germline ends. Germline V gene data show CDR1 as SQVTM and CDR2 as ANQGSEA. The CDR3 is made up of 12 amino acids. The DNA of the CDR3 is TGCAGCGTTTGGGACGGTCCCTTTGGCTACACCTTC. Translation: CSVWDGPFGYTF.

Notes on this clone: The junction does not match germline at one end; this may be a read error. The V call is TRBV25-1, the J call TRBJ1-1; D gene ambiguous. The germline V gene encodes CDR1 MGHDK and CDR2 SYGVNS. There are 12 residues in the CDR3. The DNA of the CDR3 is TGTGCCGGCAGTGGAATCAGGCAACAAGCTTTCTTT. As protein: CAGSGIRQQAFF.

This clone has just one count. V usage is TRBV7-2 and J usage is TRBJ1-5; possibly TRBD1 for D (6 bases). The V end lost 4 bases, the J end lost 3 bases, and 7 bases lay between the germline ends. CDR1 is SGHTA and CDR2 is FQGNSA in the germline V gene. The CDR3 length is 13 residues. CDR3 region: CASSWGLNQPQHF. CDR3 coding DNA: TGTGCCAGCAGCTGGGGGCTCAATCAGCCCCAGCATTTT.

The V and J genes are TRBV29-1 and TRBJ1-1; 7 bases fit TRBD1. This CDR3 has 12 amino acids. V trimming: 4 bases; J trimming: 4 bases; junction bases outside the gene matches: 3. Germline values: CDR1 SQVTM, CDR2 ANQGSEA. CDR3 DNA sequence: TGCAGCGTTGGGACAGGCCTCACTGAAGCTTTCTTT. It codes for CSVGTGLTEAFF.